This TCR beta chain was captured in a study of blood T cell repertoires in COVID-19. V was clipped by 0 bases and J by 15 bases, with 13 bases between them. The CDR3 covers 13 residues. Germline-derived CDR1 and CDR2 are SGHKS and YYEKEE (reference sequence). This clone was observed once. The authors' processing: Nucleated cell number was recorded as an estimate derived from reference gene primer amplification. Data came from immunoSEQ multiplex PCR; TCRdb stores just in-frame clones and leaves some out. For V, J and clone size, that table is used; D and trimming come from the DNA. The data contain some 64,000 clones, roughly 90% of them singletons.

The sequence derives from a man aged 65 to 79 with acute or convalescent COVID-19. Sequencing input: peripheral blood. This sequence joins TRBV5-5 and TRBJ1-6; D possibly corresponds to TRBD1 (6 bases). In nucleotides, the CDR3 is TGTGCCAGCAGCTTGGATCTCTCAGGGGACCTCCACTTT. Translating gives CASSLDLSGDLHF.